These T cell receptor beta chains were read from a single sample in a study of cytomegalovirus exposure and HLA in healthy donors. The method was immunoSEQ multiplex PCR; TCRdb's version includes in-frame clones alone and lacks a portion of them. The table records more than 95,000 clones, about four fifths of them present only once. Sequencing input: PBMCs. The receptors shown here come from a middle-aged man in good health and CMV-seronegative. The CDR3 runs from the conserved cysteine through the conserved F or W. Each record gives: V gene, D gene, clone size, J gene, CDR3 protein, CDR3 DNA. The D gene is left open where the match is weak. The size entry is marked missing in some rows and otherwise reads once, few, many or a size class.

>TRBV2|TRBD1|.|TRBJ2-3
CASRDRDRDTQYF
TGTGCCAGCAGGGACAGGGATCGAGATACGCAGTATTTT
>TRBV27|TRBD2|.|TRBJ2-7
CASSSSGSPRNEQYF
TGTGCCAGCAGTTCGAGCGGGAGTCCCCGCAACGAGCAGTACTTC
>TRBV9|TRBD1|.|TRBJ1-4
CASSAHPGTGGEKLFF
TGTGCCAGCAGCGCACACCCCGGGACAGGTGGGGAAAAACTGTTTTTT
>TRBV18|.|.|TRBJ2-7
CASSPDSVGYEQYF
TGTGCCAGCTCACCAGATTCGGTCGGGTACGAGCAGTACTTC
>TRBV7-9|.|.|TRBJ2-7
CASSPPVPYEQYF
TGTGCCAGCAGCCCACCGGTTCCCTACGAGCAGTACTTC
>TRBV9|.|few|TRBJ2-5
CASTDGGGLRETQYF
TGTGCCAGCACCGACGGCGGGGGCCTTCGAGAGACCCAGTACTTC
>TRBV7-2|.|.|TRBJ2-2
CASSLAGANTGELFF
TGTGCCAGCAGCTTAGCGGGGGCTAACACCGGGGAGCTGTTTTTT
>TRBV6-1|.|once|TRBJ1-4
CASSEGRASVKLFF
TGTGCCAGCAGTGAAGGCAGGGCCTCGGTTAAACTGTTTTTT
>TRBV19|TRBD1|.|TRBJ1-5
CASSTGGSNQPQHF
TGTGCCAGTAGTACAGGGGGTAGCAATCAGCCCCAGCATTTT
>TRBV10-2|TRBD1|.|TRBJ1-2
CASSDLDRRDYGYTF
TGCGCCAGCAGTGACCTGGACAGGAGGGACTATGGCTACACCTTC
>TRBV13|.|once|TRBJ2-5
CASSLGGSETQYF
TGTGCCAGCAGCTTAGGCGGTTCAGAGACCCAGTACTTC
>TRBV2|.|.|TRBJ1-1
CASSEASYEAFF
TGTGCCAGCAGTGAAGCGAGTTATGAAGCTTTCTTT
>TRBV4-2|TRBD2|.|TRBJ2-1
CASSHSLAGGQGNEQFF
TGTGCCAGCAGCCACTCACTAGCGGGGGGGCAAGGTAATGAGCAGTTCTTC
>TRBV27|TRBD1|.|TRBJ2-7
CATSPTSGGPYEQYF
TGTGCCACCTCTCCCACCTCAGGGGGCCCCTACGAGCAGTACTTC
>TRBV28|TRBD2|.|TRBJ2-5
CASSLWRGGREQYF
TGTGCCAGCAGTTTATGGCGGGGGGGTCGGGAGCAGTACTTC
>TRBV5-5|.|.|TRBJ1-4
CASSLEVRVREKLFF
TGTGCCAGCAGCTTGGAGGTCAGGGTCCGTGAAAAACTGTTTTTT
>TRBV11-1|TRBD1|.|TRBJ2-7
CASSFPGQTNEQYF
TGTGCCAGCAGCTTCCCGGGACAGACTAACGAGCAGTACTTC
>TRBV9|.|.|TRBJ2-5
CASSPGGLETQYF
TGTGCCAGCAGCCCAGGAGGGTTGGAGACCCAGTACTTC
>TRBV5-1|.|.|TRBJ2-5
CASSSWRFEETQYF
TGCGCCAGCAGCTCGTGGAGATTCGAAGAGACCCAGTACTTC
>TRBV12-5|.|.|TRBJ2-7
CASASGGVYEQYF
TGTGCTAGTGCTTCCGGAGGGGTCTACGAGCAGTACTTC
>TRBV6-5|.|.|TRBJ2-2
CASSYSSGTGELFF
TGTGCCAGCAGTTACTCGTCAGGCACCGGGGAGCTGTTTTTT
>TRBV5-6|.|.|TRBJ2-7
CASGSYEQYF
TGTGCCAGCGGCTCCTACGAGCAGTACTTC
>TRBV2|TRBD2|.|TRBJ2-5
CASSEALQGGRQTQYF
TGTGCCAGCAGTGAAGCGCTTCAGGGAGGGCGGCAGACCCAGTACTTC
>TRBV7-2|.|.|TRBJ1-2
CASRTVSNYGYTF
TGTGCCAGCAGGACAGTTTCTAACTATGGCTACACCTTC
>TRBV5-1|.|.|TRBJ2-7
CASAWTGDYEQYF
TGCGCCAGCGCGTGGACGGGAGACTACGAGCAGTACTTC